What follows describes a single T cell receptor beta chain. In the original processing: Estimated nucleated cell counts came from reference gene primer amplification. Libraries were prepared by immunoSEQ multiplex PCR; TCRdb keeps only in-frame clonotypes and omits some of them. The V and J calls and clone size were taken over from that table, and D and trimming were inferred from the DNA. Of 160,000 or so clones in the sample, about 85% were seen once. J was trimmed by 9 bases and V by 4 bases; bases with no gene match: 8. CDR1 is LNHDA and CDR2 is SQIVND in the germline V gene (reference sequence). The CDR3 has 16 amino acids. This record belongs to a study of blood T cell repertoires in COVID-19. The study recruited people aged roughly 18 to 89 years across approximately 25 US areas. Cohort placement rested on clinical history that participants reported themselves.

The chain carries TRBV19 and TRBJ2-1; 14 bases fit TRBD2. The sample consisted of PBMCs or T cells enriched from blood (not recorded which). This receptor was obtained from a woman aged 35 to 49 with acute COVID-19. DNA for the CDR3: TGTGCCAGTAGTACCGGGACTAGCGGGAGTAGAACTGAGCAGTTCTTC. It encodes CASSTGTSGSRTEQFF.